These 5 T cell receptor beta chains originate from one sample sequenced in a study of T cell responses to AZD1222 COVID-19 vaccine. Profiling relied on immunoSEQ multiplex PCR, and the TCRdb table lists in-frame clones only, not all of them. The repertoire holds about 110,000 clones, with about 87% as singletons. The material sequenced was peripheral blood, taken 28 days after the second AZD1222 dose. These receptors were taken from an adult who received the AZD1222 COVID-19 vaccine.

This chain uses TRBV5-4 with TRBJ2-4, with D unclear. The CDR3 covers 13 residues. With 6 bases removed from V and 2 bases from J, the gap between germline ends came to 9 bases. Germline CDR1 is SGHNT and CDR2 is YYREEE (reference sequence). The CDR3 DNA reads TGTGCCAGCACCCCGGAATCCAAAAACATTCAGTACTTC. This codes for CASTPESKNIQYF.

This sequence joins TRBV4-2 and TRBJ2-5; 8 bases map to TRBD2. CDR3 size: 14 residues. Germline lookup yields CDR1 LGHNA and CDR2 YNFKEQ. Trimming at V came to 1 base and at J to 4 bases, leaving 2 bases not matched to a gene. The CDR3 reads CASSQAGGLETQYF. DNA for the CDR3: TGTGCCAGCAGCCAAGCGGGGGGGCTAGAGACCCAGTACTTC.

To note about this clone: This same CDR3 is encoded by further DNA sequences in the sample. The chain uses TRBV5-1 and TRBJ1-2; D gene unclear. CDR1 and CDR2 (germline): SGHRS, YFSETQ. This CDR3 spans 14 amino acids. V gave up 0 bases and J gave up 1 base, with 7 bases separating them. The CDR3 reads CASSLGGSNYGYTF. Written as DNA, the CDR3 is TGCGCCAGCAGCTTGGGAGGGAGTAACTATGGCTACACCTTC.

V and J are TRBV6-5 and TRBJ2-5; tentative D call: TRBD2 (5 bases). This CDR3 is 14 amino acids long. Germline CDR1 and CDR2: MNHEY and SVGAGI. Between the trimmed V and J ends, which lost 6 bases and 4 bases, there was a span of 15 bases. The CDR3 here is CASSSRLRRETQYF. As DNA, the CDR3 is TGTGCCAGCAGCTCACGACTACGCCGAGAGACCCAGTACTTC.

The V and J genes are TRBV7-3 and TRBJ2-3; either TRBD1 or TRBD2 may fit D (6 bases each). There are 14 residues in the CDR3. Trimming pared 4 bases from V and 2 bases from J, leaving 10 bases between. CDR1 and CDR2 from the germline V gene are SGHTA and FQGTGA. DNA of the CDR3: TGTGCCAGCAGCTCCGGGGGCCCCACAGATACGCAGTATTTT. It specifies CASSSGGPTDTQYF. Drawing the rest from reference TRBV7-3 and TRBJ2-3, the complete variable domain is GAGVSQTPSNKVTEKGKYVELRCDPISGHTALYWYRQSLGQGPEFLIYFQGTGAADDSGLPNDRFFAVRPEGSVSTLKIQRTERGDSAVYLCASSSGGPTDTQYFGPGTRLTVL.